The subject of this entry is one T cell receptor (beta chain). These data originate in a study of blood T cell repertoires in COVID-19. For the study at large: The cDNA or gDNA used as material had been derived from T cells, B-cell-depleted T cells, or PBMCs.

Self-reported history from a screening survey and questionnaire set each donor's cohort. Profiling relied on immunoSEQ multiplex PCR, and the TCRdb table lists in-frame clones only, not all of them. The table includes 180,000 or so clones, less than 90% detected once. CDR1 SEHNR and CDR2 FQNEAQ come from the germline V gene (reference sequence). V shed 3 bases and J shed 5 bases, with 10 bases lying between them. The CDR3 covers 13 residues. The sequenced sample consisted of PBMCs or T cells enriched from blood (not recorded which). The sequence came from a woman aged 45-65 years who had recovered from COVID-19. This chain uses TRBV7-9 with TRBJ1-2; a possible D gene is TRBD1 (6 bases). The CDR3 region has the DNA TGTGCCAGCAGCTTGGGCAGGGGATATGGCTACACCTTC. Its protein product is CASSLGRGYGYTF.